This TCR beta chain derives from a study of blood T cells in healthy people across ages. Using a J-beta primer mix together with a sample-barcoded 5' primer, a second PCR was run for about 6 to 11 cycles. With 12 random nucleotides, a template-switch adaptor tagged each individual cDNA molecule. TCRdb re-derived calls from the 5' RACE reads in MiXCR, one entry per CDR3 protein. The sample contains about 290,000 distinct CDR3 sequences, about 25% of which appear only once. On this clonotype: The antigen is unknown.

Study-wide results and caveats: PBMC samples, being unsorted, prevented any conclusive comparison of naive and antigen-experienced cells. Among long-lived donors, naive CD4+ cells were more numerous and diversity higher than in aged donors.

Per the germline V gene, CDR1 is DFQATT and CDR2 is SNEGSKA (reference sequence). The CDR3 covers 16 residues. V lost 0 bases to trimming and J lost 6 bases; unmatched junction nucleotides: 9. The sequence derives from a woman in her 70s in good health. Sample: blood. V is TRBV20-1 and J is TRBJ2-1; 9 positions agree with TRBD1. The CDR3 nucleotides are TGCAGTGCTAGAGATTGGACAGGGGAGGGTTTCAATGAGCAGTTCTTC. It codes for CSARDWTGEGFNEQFF.